Shown below are 13 T cell receptor beta chains from a single sample sequenced in a study of T cell repertoires in cytomegalovirus infection. No antigens are known for them. TCRdb passed the reads through MiXCR, listing each CDR3 protein once. The data contain around 100,000 distinct CDR3 sequences, more than 30% of them singletons. Sequences were derived from CD8+ T cells from cultured PBMCs, sampled from culture after CMV antigen stimulation. These receptors came from a human donor in good health (CMV status not recorded). Some clones in this sample may be carry-over from other donors' samples.

V usage is TRBV6-2 or TRBV6-3 and J usage is TRBJ2-7; D possibly corresponds to TRBD2 (6 bases). CDR1 MNHEY and CDR2 SVGEGT come from the germline V gene. Trimming left V 4 bases short and J 0 bases short, with 19 bases between. This CDR3 is 17 amino acids long. The DNA for the CDR3 is TGTGCCAGCAGTTGGTCCATGGGGGGTCTCAGCTCCTACGAGCAGTACTTC. Translation: CASSWSMGGLSSYEQYF.

This sequence joins TRBV27 and TRBJ2-1; 12 bases match TRBD2. Germline V gene data show CDR1 as MNHEY and CDR2 as SMNVEV (reference sequence). V shed 5 bases and J 7 bases; nucleotides not matched to a gene: 12. The CDR3 covers 17 residues. The CDR3 coding sequence is TGTGCCAGCAGTAAAACTAGCGGGGGGATTTCCCGGAATGAGCAGTTCTTC. Its translation is CASSKTSGGISRNEQFF.

The chain carries TRBV6-5 and TRBJ2-7; 9 bases align to TRBD1. With 2 bases clipped from V and 6 bases from J, the junction kept 5 bases outside the gene matches. This CDR3 is 14 amino acids long. The germline gives CDR1 MNHEY, CDR2 SVGAGI. The CDR3 sequence: CASSYRTGAGEQYF. CDR3 DNA sequence: TGTGCCAGCAGTTACCGGACAGGGGCGGGCGAGCAGTACTTC.

This clonotype was seen repeatedly, ten times or more. The chain uses TRBV11-2 and TRBJ2-5; 7 bases are shared with TRBD2. The trim removed 5 bases at V and 6 bases at J, leaving 12 bases unmatched. The CDR3 extends over 15 amino acids. Germline V CDR1 and CDR2: SGHAT, FQNNGV. CDR3 sequence: CASSLGLGGLKTQYF. In nucleotides, the CDR3 is TGTGCCAGCAGCCTAGGCCTCGGGGGGTTAAAGACCCAGTACTTC.

This chain joins TRBV18 and TRBJ1-1; TRBD1 matches at 8 bases. This CDR3 has 15 residues. The V gene end was trimmed by 6 bases and the J gene end by 1 base; junction bases not matched to a gene: 7. Germline V gene sequence: CDR1 KGHSH, CDR2 LQKENI. Here the CDR3 DNA reads TGTGCCAGCTCCCCAAGGCAGGGGGCGAACACTGAAGCTTTCTTT. Translation gives CASSPRQGANTEAFF.

The V gene is TRBV5-6, the J gene TRBJ2-2, with D unclear. The ends were cut back, 2 bases at V and 5 bases at J, with 19 bases in the middle. CDR1 and CDR2 from the germline V gene are SGHDT and YYEEEE. The CDR3 is made up of 17 amino acids. The DNA for the CDR3 is TGTGCCAGCAGCTTCGGTTTATACGGCTCAACGACCGGGGAGCTGTTTTTT. This codes for CASSFGLYGSTTGELFF.

This clonotype has a handful of counts. The chain joins TRBV7-3 to TRBJ2-1; D possibly corresponds to TRBD1 (5 bases). The V and J ends lost 3 bases and 1 base respectively, with 10 bases between them. The CDR3 extends over 15 amino acids. Germline CDR1 SGHTA, CDR2 FQGTGA. CDR3 residues: CASSFRTRSYNEQFF. CDR3 sequence (DNA): TGTGCCAGCAGCTTTAGGACAAGGTCCTACAATGAGCAGTTCTTC.

V gene TRBV27 combines with J gene TRBJ2-3; the match to TRBD2 covers 11 bases. There are 16 residues in the CDR3. Germline CDR1 MNHEY, CDR2 SMNVEV (reference sequence). V lost 5 bases and J lost 2; bases outside the gene matches: 6. Written as DNA, the CDR3 is TGTGCCAGCAGTACCCTAGCGGGGGGTTTCACAGATACGCAGTATTTT. Protein sequence: CASSTLAGGFTDTQYF.

This clonotype was observed many times. The rearrangement uses TRBV3-1 and TRBJ2-6; D is undetermined. CDR1 is LGHDT, CDR2 YNNKEL, per germline (reference sequence). The V gene lost 3 bases and the J gene lost 0 bases, with 15 bases spanning the gap. This CDR3 is built from 18 residues. CDR3 amino acids: CASSQGLIPYSGANVLTF. The CDR3 nucleotides are TGTGCCAGCAGCCAGGGTCTCATCCCCTACTCTGGGGCCAACGTCCTGACTTTC.

The chain uses TRBV12-3 or TRBV12-4 and TRBJ2-7; 7 bases map to TRBD1. CDR3 length: 14 residues. J gave up 3 bases and V 6 bases, and 8 bases lay outside the gene matches. CDR3 DNA: TGTGCCAGCAGCCCTGGGGACAGAATCTACGAGCAGTACTTC. Amino acids: CASSPGDRIYEQYF.

This clonotype occurred a few times. V is TRBV19 and J is TRBJ1-2, with no clear D. This CDR3 has 14 amino acids. Trimming removed 5 bases from V and 6 bases from J, with 16 bases in between. Germline V lookup: CDR1 LNHDA, CDR2 SQIVND (reference sequence). CDR3 nucleotides: TGTGCCAGTAGTTCTGGGCCCCTTTTGAATGGCTACACCTTC. It specifies CASSSGPLLNGYTF.

This clonotype was counted between two and nine times. The chain couples TRBV24-1 to TRBJ2-7; 12 positions agree with TRBD1. The CDR3 is 14 residues long. In germline, CDR1 is KGHDR, CDR2 SFDVKD. V trimming: 7 bases; J trimming: 6 bases; junction bases outside the gene matches: 6. CDR3 bases: TGTGCCACCAGCCCGGGACAGGGGGCTATCGAGCAGTACTTC. This translates into CATSPGQGAIEQYF.

V gene TRBV12-3 or TRBV12-4 combines with J gene TRBJ2-7; the D is unclear. V lost 2 bases to trimming and J lost 7 bases, with 12 bases between them. CDR3 size: 13 residues. In DNA, the CDR3 is TGTGCCAGCAGTTTACAGGTTTCTCGGGAGCAGTACTTC. As protein: CASSLQVSREQYF.